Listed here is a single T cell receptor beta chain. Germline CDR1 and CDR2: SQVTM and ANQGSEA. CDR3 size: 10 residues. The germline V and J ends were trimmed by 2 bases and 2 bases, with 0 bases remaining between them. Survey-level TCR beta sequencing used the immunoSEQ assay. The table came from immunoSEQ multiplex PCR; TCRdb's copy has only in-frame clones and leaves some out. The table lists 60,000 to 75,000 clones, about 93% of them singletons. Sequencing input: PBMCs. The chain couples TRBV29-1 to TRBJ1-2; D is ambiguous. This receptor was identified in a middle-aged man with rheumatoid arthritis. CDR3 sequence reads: CSVENYGYTF. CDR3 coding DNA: TGCAGCGTTGAAAACTATGGCTACACCTTC. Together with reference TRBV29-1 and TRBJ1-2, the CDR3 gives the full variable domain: SAVISQKPSRDICQRGTSLTIQCQVDSQVTMMFWYRQQPGQSLTLIATANQGSEATYESGFVIDKFPISRPNLTFSTLTVSNMSPEDSSIYLCSVENYGYTFGSGTRLTVV.